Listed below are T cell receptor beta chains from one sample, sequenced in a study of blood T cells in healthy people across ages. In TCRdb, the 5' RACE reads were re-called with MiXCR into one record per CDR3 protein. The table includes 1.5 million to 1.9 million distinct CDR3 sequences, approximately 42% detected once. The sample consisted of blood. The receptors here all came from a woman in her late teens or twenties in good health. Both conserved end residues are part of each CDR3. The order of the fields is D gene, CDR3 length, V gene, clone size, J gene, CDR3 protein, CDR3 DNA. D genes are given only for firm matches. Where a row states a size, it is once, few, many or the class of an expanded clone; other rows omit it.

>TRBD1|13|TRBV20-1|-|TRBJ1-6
CSRRTGENSPPHF
TGCAGCCGCCGGACAGGGGAGAATTCACCCCCCCACTTT
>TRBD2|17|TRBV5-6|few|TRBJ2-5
CASSYSSRLAEQETQYF
TGTGCCAGCAGCTACTCTTCGAGACTAGCGGAACAAGAGACCCAGTACTTC
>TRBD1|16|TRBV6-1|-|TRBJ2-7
CASSEAIQGATMEQYF
TGTGCCAGCAGTGAAGCTATACAGGGGGCCACGATGGAGCAGTACTTC
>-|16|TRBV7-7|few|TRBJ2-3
CASSHGPGRGTDTQYF
TGTGCTAGCAGCCACGGACCAGGGAGAGGAACAGATACGCAGTATTTT
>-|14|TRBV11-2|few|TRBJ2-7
CASSLPGVFYEQYF
TGTGCCAGCAGCTTACCCGGGGTTTTCTACGAGCAGTACTTC
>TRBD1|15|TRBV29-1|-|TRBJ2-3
CSVARTGYKADTQYF
TGCAGCGTTGCCCGGACAGGGTATAAGGCAGATACGCAGTATTTT
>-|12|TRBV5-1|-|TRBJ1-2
CASSRTRDGYTF
TGCGCCAGCAGCAGGACAAGGGATGGCTACACCTTC
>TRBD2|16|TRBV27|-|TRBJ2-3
CASRRGGPAHTDTQYF
TGTGCCAGCAGACGCGGGGGGCCCGCACACACAGATACGCAGTATTTT
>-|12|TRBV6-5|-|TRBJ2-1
CAAGDRYNEQFF
TGTGCCGCAGGGGATCGATACAATGAGCAGTTCTTC
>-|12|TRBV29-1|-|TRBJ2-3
CSAPGLSDTQYF
TGCAGCGCCCCTGGCCTTTCAGATACGCAGTATTTT
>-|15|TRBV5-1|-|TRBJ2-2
CASSLSAGDTGELFF
TGCGCCAGCAGCTTGTCCGCAGGGGACACCGGGGAGCTGTTTTTT
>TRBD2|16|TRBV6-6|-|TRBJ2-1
CASRDASGVAYNEQFF
TGTGCCAGCAGAGACGCTAGCGGTGTCGCCTACAATGAGCAGTTCTTC
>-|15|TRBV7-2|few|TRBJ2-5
CASSLSPEAQETQYF
TGTGCCAGCAGCTTATCTCCCGAGGCCCAAGAGACCCAGTACTTC
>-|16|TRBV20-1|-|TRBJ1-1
CSATLPRTALNTEAFF
TGCAGTGCTACTCTCCCCCGGACAGCCCTGAACACTGAAGCTTTCTTT
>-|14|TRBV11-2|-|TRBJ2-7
CASSKDRHSYEQYF
TGTGCCAGCAGCAAGGACCGACACTCCTACGAGCAGTACTTC
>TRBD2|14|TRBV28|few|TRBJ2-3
CASSEREIEYTQYF
TGTGCCAGCAGCGAGCGGGAGATTGAGTATACGCAGTATTTT
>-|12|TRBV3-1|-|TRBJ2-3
CASSQSKNTQYF
TGTGCCAGCAGCCAGAGTAAGAATACGCAGTATTTT
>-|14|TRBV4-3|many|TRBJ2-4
CASSQELAKNIQYF
TGCGCCAGCAGCCAAGAGCTAGCCAAAAACATTCAGTACTTC
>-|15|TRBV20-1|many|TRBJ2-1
CSALEGDLSYNEQFF
TGCAGTGCTCTGGAGGGGGACCTCTCCTACAATGAGCAGTTCTTC
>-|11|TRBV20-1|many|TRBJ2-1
CSARGNREQFF
TGCAGTGCTAGAGGAAATAGGGAGCAGTTCTTC
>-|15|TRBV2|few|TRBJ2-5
CASSEARNGQETQYF
TGTGCCAGCAGTGAAGCCAGGAATGGCCAAGAGACCCAGTACTTC
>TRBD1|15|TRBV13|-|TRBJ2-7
CASSSLGQGVYEQYF
TGTGCCAGCAGCTCCCTCGGACAGGGGGTCTACGAGCAGTACTTC
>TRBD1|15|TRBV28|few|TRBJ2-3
CASSSLDRDSDTQYF
TGTGCCAGCAGTTCGCTGGACAGGGATTCAGATACGCAGTATTTT
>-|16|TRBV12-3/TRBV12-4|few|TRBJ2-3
CASSLEGAIRGDTQYF
TGTGCCAGCAGTTTAGAAGGCGCTATCCGAGGAGATACGCAGTATTTT
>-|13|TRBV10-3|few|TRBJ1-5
CANPGTSNQPQHF
TGTGCCAACCCCGGGACATCGAATCAGCCCCAGCATTTT
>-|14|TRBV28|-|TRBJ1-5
CATRVQVFNQPQHF
TGTGCCACCAGGGTACAGGTTTTCAATCAGCCCCAGCATTTT
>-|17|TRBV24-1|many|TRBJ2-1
CATSDFADSSSYNEQFF
TGTGCCACCAGTGATTTTGCGGACTCCAGCTCCTACAATGAGCAGTTCTTC
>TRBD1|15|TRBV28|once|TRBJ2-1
CASSTFGQGYNEQFF
TGTGCCAGCAGTACGTTCGGACAGGGCTACAATGAGCAGTTCTTC
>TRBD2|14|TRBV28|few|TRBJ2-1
CASRGGYSYNEQFF
TGTGCCAGCCGGGGAGGGTATTCCTACAATGAGCAGTTCTTC
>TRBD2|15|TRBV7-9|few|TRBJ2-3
CASSSSGFSTDTQYF
TGTGCCAGCAGCTCTAGCGGGTTTAGCACAGATACGCAGTATTTT
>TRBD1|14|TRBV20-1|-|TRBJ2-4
CSARGPRDRGIQYF
TGCAGTGCTAGGGGGCCCCGGGACAGAGGGATTCAGTACTTC
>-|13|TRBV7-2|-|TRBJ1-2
CASSLGGLIRYTF
TGTGCCAGCAGCTTAGGGGGCCTCATCCGCTACACCTTC
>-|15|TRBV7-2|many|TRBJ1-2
CASSLGGRANYGYTF
TGTGCCAGCAGCTTAGGCGGGAGAGCTAACTATGGCTACACCTTC
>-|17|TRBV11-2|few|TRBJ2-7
CASSSPSGPLSSYEQYF
TGTGCCAGCAGCTCCCCCTCGGGACCTCTAAGCTCCTACGAGCAGTACTTC
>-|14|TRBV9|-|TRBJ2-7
CASSPQTAAYEQYF
TGTGCCAGCAGCCCCCAGACAGCCGCCTACGAGCAGTACTTC
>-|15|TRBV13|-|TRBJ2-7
CASSWDRSTNNEQYF
TGTGCCAGCAGCTGGGACCGAAGTACCAACAATGAGCAGTACTTC
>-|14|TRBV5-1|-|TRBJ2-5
CASSLPDSQETQYF
TGCGCCAGCAGCTTGCCCGACAGCCAAGAGACCCAGTACTTC
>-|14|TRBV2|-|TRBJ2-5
CASSAGTGEKTQYF
TGTGCCAGCAGTGCCGGGACTGGGGAGAAGACCCAGTACTTC
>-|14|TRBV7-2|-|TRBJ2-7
CASSLSSVYNEQYF
TGTGCCAGCAGCTTAAGTTCAGTGTACAATGAGCAGTACTTC
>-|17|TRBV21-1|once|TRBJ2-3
CASSKGDSGGNTDTQYF
TGTGCCAGCAGCAAAGGCGATAGCGGGGGCAACACAGATACGCAGTATTTT
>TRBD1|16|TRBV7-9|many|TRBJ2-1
CASSGAGTGLYNEQFF
TGTGCCAGCAGCGGGGCCGGGACAGGGTTATACAATGAGCAGTTCTTC
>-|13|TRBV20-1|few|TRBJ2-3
CSAMGGKDYTQYF
TGCAGTGCTATGGGCGGGAAGGACTATACGCAGTATTTT
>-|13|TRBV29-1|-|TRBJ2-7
CSVSGGAGYEQYF
TGCAGCGTTTCAGGGGGGGCGGGTTACGAGCAGTACTTC
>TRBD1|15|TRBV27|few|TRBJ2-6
CASTKQGTGANVLTF
TGTGCCAGCACCAAACAGGGGACTGGGGCCAACGTCCTGACTTTC